The rows below give T cell receptor beta chains drawn from one sample of a study of technical replicates of blood from several donors. TCRdb keeps only in-frame clones here, not all; method: immunoSEQ multiplex PCR. The sample contains around 80,000 clones, roughly 98% of which appear only once. Sequencing used T cells isolated from PBMCs. These receptors all come from a human donor in good health. CDR3s include the opening cysteine and the closing phenylalanine or tryptophan. The D gene is left open where the match is weak. Where a row states a size, it is once, few, many or the class of an expanded clone; other rows omit it.

J gene | V gene | D gene | clone size | CDR3 DNA | CDR3 protein
TRBJ2-6 | TRBV6-1 | . | . | TGTGCCAGCAGTGACTTGAGAACTGGGGCCAACGTCCTGACTTTC | CASSDLRTGANVLTF
TRBJ1-2 | TRBV28 | . | . | TGTGCCAGCAGTTTGCCAGGGGTTCCTCAGGGTTCTGGCTACACCTTC | CASSLPGVPQGSGYTF
TRBJ1-3 | TRBV30 | . | . | TGTGCCTGGACTAGTGGGACATTGATCTCTGGAAACACCATATATTTT | CAWTSGTLISGNTIYF
TRBJ2-1 | TRBV15 | TRBD1 | . | TGTGCCACCAGCAGAGGGGGACAGGGGCTTGAGCAGTTCTTC | CATSRGGQGLEQFF
TRBJ2-5 | TRBV19 | TRBD2 | . | TGTGCCAGTAAGGGCGGGGGGGCAGATCAAGAGACCCAGTACTTC | CASKGGGADQETQYF
TRBJ2-1 | TRBV28 | TRBD2 | once | TGTGCCAGCAGCCGAAAACTAGCGGCTGGAGATGAGCAGTTCTTC | CASSRKLAAGDEQFF
TRBJ1-2 | TRBV28 | TRBD1 | once | TGTGCCAGCAGTTTTTGGACAGGGAACCCCCGGAGCTATGGCTACACCTTC | CASSFWTGNPRSYGYTF
TRBJ2-5 | TRBV28 | TRBD1 | . | TGTGCCAGCAGTATCGGGACAGGGGGCGGACAAGAGACCCAGTACTTC | CASSIGTGGGQETQYF
TRBJ2-5 | TRBV19 | TRBD1 | . | TGTGCCAGTACCCTACACGGACAGGGGTACGGAGAGACCCAGTACTTC | CASTLHGQGYGETQYF
TRBJ2-5 | TRBV25-1 | . | . | TGTGCCAGCAGAGAGGCTAGGCAAGAGACCCAGTACTTC | CASREARQETQYF
TRBJ1-1 | TRBV5-1 | . | . | TGCGCCAGCAGCTTGGGGGGGCGTTCTGAAGCTTTCTTT | CASSLGGRSEAFF
TRBJ1-5 | TRBV21-1 | . | . | TGTGCCAGCACCACTCTCTATAGCAATCAGCCCCAGCATTTT | CASTTLYSNQPQHF
TRBJ2-1 | TRBV27 | TRBD1 | . | TGTGCCAGCAGTCTAGGACAGGGGGCGTACAATGAGCAGTTCTTC | CASSLGQGAYNEQFF
TRBJ2-1 | TRBV14 | TRBD2 | . | TGTGCCAGCAGCCGCAGACGCGGGCGGGACTGGCGGGAGGACCATACTAATGAGCAGTTCTTC | CASSRRRGRDWREDHTNEQFF
TRBJ1-1 | TRBV27 | TRBD1 | . | TGTGCCAGCAGTTTACAGGGGGCTTGGACTGAAGCTTTCTTT | CASSLQGAWTEAFF
TRBJ2-7 | TRBV5-1 | . | . | TGCGCCAGCAGGGGGTCGGGGAGCGTATACGAGCAGTACTTC | CASRGSGSVYEQYF
TRBJ2-7 | TRBV28 | TRBD2 | . | TGTGCCAGCAGTAGAGGGACTAGCGGGAACGAGCAGTACTTC | CASSRGTSGNEQYF
TRBJ2-1 | TRBV10-2 | TRBD2 | once | TGCGCCAGCAACCTCCGGGAGGGCAAGAGGTACAATGAGCAGTTCTTC | CASNLREGKRYNEQFF
TRBJ2-1 | TRBV9 | TRBD2 | . | TGTGCCAGCAGCGTAGCACTAGCGGGCGGCTACAATGAGCAGTTCTTC | CASSVALAGGYNEQFF
TRBJ1-2 | TRBV15 | TRBD1 | once | TGTGCCACCAGCAGAGATGGGGGACAGGGCTATGGCTACACCTTC | CATSRDGGQGYGYTF
TRBJ1-2 | TRBV6-6 | . | . | TGTGCCAGCAGGCCCAGGGACTATGGCTACACCTTC | CASRPRDYGYTF
TRBJ2-1 | TRBV11-2 | TRBD1 | . | TGTGCCAGCGGCAAGACCGGGACAGTACTCCCGGAGCAGTTCTTC | CASGKTGTVLPEQFF
TRBJ2-2 | TRBV19 | TRBD2 | . | TGTGCCAGTAGTATGCCTACGAGCGGGGGGCCGAACACCGGGGAGCTGTTTTTT | CASSMPTSGGPNTGELFF
TRBJ1-1 | TRBV12-5 | . | few | TGTGCTAGTGGTTTGGAAGGGGCTGAAGCTTTCTTT | CASGLEGAEAFF
TRBJ1-1 | TRBV10-3 | . | . | TGTGCCATCAGTGTTTCGAGTAGGAGCGAGAACACTGAAGCTTTCTTT | CAISVSSRSENTEAFF
TRBJ2-1 | TRBV7-8 | . | . | TGTGCCAGCAGCTTAGCGTCAGGAGGGGACCATGAGCAGTTCTTC | CASSLASGGDHEQFF
TRBJ2-7 | TRBV7-2 | TRBD1 | . | TGTGCCAGCAGCAGAGACAGGGCAGGGTTCTACGAGCAGTACTTC | CASSRDRAGFYEQYF
TRBJ2-3 | TRBV5-4 | . | few | TGTGCCAGCAGCCCCAATACGGGGGGCCGCGCAGATACGCAGTATTTT | CASSPNTGGRADTQYF
TRBJ1-2 | TRBV5-4 | . | . | TGTGCCAGCAGCCAGGGGACCACAACTAACTATGGCTACACCTTC | CASSQGTTTNYGYTF
TRBJ2-1 | TRBV4-1 | TRBD2 | . | TGCGCCAGCAGCCAAGTTGGGACTAAGTACAATGAGCAGTTCTTC | CASSQVGTKYNEQFF
TRBJ1-4 | TRBV19 | . | . | TGTGCCAGTAGGAAACAGGCTACAACTAATGAAAAACTGTTTTTT | CASRKQATTNEKLFF
TRBJ1-2 | TRBV2 | . | . | TGTGCCAGCAGCGGGACAACGGGAGGCTACACCTTC | CASSGTTGGYTF
TRBJ1-4 | TRBV11-2 | TRBD1 | . | TGTGCCAGCAGCTCATGGACAGGGAAGTATGATGAAAAACTGTTTTTT | CASSSWTGKYDEKLFF
TRBJ1-2 | TRBV7-9 | TRBD1 | . | TGTGCCAGCAGCTTGACCGGGACAGAAGCTAACTATGGCTACACCTTC | CASSLTGTEANYGYTF
TRBJ1-1 | TRBV7-9 | . | . | TGTGCCAGCACAGTAAACAGGGACACTGAAGCTTTCTTT | CASTVNRDTEAFF
TRBJ2-5 | TRBV2 | . | . | TGTGCCAGCAGTTGGACAGCAAGAGGGTACCTGGAGACCCAGTACTTC | CASSWTARGYLETQYF
TRBJ1-2 | TRBV30 | . | . | TGTGCCTGGAGTGTGGCAGGGGACTATGGCTACACCTTC | CAWSVAGDYGYTF
TRBJ1-1 | TRBV19 | . | . | TGTGCCAGTAGTATACTACCTCAGGGTTACCCTGAAGCTTTCTTT | CASSILPQGYPEAFF
TRBJ2-6 | TRBV18 | . | . | TGTGCCAGCTCACCATTGGACTCCTTCTCTGGGGCCAACGTCCTGACTTTC | CASSPLDSFSGANVLTF
TRBJ1-4 | TRBV9 | . | . | TGTGCCAGCAGCCCCTCTGTGGGGGCAAGGGGAGAAAAACTGTTTTTT | CASSPSVGARGEKLFF
TRBJ2-2 | TRBV5-4 | . | once | TGTGCCAGCAGCCCGGCCGGACGGGGGAACACCGGGGAGCTGTTTTTT | CASSPAGRGNTGELFF
TRBJ1-1 | TRBV5-6 | . | . | TGTGCCAGCAGGAGCAGGATGGGACAACTTAACACTGAAGCTTTCTTT | CASRSRMGQLNTEAFF
TRBJ2-7 | TRBV15 | TRBD1 | . | TGTGCCACCAGCAGGTCCCGGGACAGTGAAAAAAGGACCTACGAGCAGTACTTC | CATSRSRDSEKRTYEQYF
TRBJ2-5 | TRBV5-1 | . | . | TGCGCCAGTGTCGGGGACAACCAAGAGACCCAGTACTTC | CASVGDNQETQYF
TRBJ2-2 | TRBV9 | TRBD2 | . | TGTGCCAGCAGCGTAGAAGCGGGGGGAGCGAACACCGGGGAGCTGTTTTTT | CASSVEAGGANTGELFF
TRBJ2-1 | TRBV15 | TRBD1 | . | TGTGCCACCAGCAGTCCGGGACAGACTATTGTGAATGAGCAGTTCTTC | CATSSPGQTIVNEQFF
TRBJ1-2 | TRBV5-1 | TRBD1 | . | TGCGCCAGCACCCAGACAGGGGGTGATGGCTACACCTTC | CASTQTGGDGYTF
TRBJ2-3 | TRBV12-5 | TRBD2 | . | TGTGCTAGTGGTTTGGTACCCACCGGGACTAGCGGAACAGATACGCAGTATTTT | CASGLVPTGTSGTDTQYF
TRBJ1-1 | TRBV30 | TRBD1 | . | TGTGCCTGGAGTGGGCAGGGGGGCGAAGCTTTCTTT | CAWSGQGGEAFF
TRBJ1-2 | TRBV15 | . | . | TGTGCCACCAGCAGTCTGCAGGGGATTAACTATGGCTACACCTTC | CATSSLQGINYGYTF
TRBJ2-2 | TRBV7-9 | . | . | TGTGCCAGCAGCTTGGAGGCACCCGGGGAGCTGTTTTTT | CASSLEAPGELFF
TRBJ2-3 | TRBV30 | . | . | TGTGCCTGGAGTGTCGGGGTTAACACAGATACGCAGTATTTT | CAWSVGVNTDTQYF